This T cell receptor (beta chain) emerged from a study of cytomegalovirus exposure and HLA in healthy donors. The primer mix had 60 Vbeta and 13 Jbeta primers. Clones were sequenced by immunoSEQ multiplex PCR, and TCRdb holds only the in-frame ones, with some missing. The repertoire consists of roughly 190,000 clones, with 84% occurring once and the leading ten covering 2.6%. This CDR3 has 16 residues. The germline V gene has CDR1 SGHTA and CDR2 FQGTGA. Turning to this clone: A junction boundary mismatches the germline segment, possibly from a read error.

The source material was PBMCs. The chain carries TRBV7-3 and TRBJ2-3; D is perhaps TRBD2 (7 bases). This receptor was identified in a woman in her 50s in good health and CMV-seropositive. This chain's CDR3 is CASSRKGGEGADTQYF. CDR3 DNA sequence: TGTGCAAGCAGCCGGAAAGGGGGGGAGGGGGCAGATACGCAGTATTTT. The full variable domain, with the rest looked up from reference TRBV7-3 and TRBJ2-3, is GAGVSQTPSNKVTEKGKYVELRCDPISGHTALYWYRQSLGQGPEFLIYFQGTGAADDSGLPNDRFFAVRPEGSVSTLKIQRTERGDSAVYLCASSRKGGEGADTQYFGPGTRLTVL.